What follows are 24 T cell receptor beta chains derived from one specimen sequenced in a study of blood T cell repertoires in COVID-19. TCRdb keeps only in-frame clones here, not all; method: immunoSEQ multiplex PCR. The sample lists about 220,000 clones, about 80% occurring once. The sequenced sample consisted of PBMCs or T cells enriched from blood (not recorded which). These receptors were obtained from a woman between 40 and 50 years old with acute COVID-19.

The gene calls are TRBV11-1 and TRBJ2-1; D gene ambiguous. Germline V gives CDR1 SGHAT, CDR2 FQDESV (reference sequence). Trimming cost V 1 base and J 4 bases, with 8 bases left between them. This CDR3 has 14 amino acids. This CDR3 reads CASSLGGSYNEQFF. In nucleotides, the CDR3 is TGTGCCAGCAGCTTAGGAGGCTCATACAATGAGCAGTTCTTC.

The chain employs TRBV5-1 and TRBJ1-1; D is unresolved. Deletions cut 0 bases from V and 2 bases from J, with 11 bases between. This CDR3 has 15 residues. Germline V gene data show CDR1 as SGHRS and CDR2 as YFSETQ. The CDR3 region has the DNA TGCGCCAGCAGCTTGGATGCGTTTCTAAACACTGAAGCTTTCTTT. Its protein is CASSLDAFLNTEAFF.

CDR3 in DNA: TGTGCCAGCAGCTTACATCGGGGGAGCGCAGATACGCAGTATTTT. Translated, it gives CASSLHRGSADTQYF. The chain carries TRBV7-9 and TRBJ2-3; TRBD2 is a possible D gene (6 bases). The CDR3 is 15 residues long. Germline-derived CDR1 and CDR2 are SEHNR and FQNEAQ (reference sequence). V was shortened by 2 bases and J by 4 bases, with 13 bases between the two germline ends.

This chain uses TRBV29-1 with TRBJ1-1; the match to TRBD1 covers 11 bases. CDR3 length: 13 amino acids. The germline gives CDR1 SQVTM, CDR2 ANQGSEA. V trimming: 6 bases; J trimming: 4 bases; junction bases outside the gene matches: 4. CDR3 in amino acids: CSVGQGAGTEAFF. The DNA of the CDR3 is TGCAGCGTCGGACAGGGGGCGGGCACTGAAGCTTTCTTT.

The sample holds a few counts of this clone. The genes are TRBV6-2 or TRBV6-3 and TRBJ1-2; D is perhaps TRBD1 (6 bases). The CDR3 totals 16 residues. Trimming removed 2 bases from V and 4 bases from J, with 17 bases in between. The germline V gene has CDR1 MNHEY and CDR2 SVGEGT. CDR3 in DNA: TGTGCCAGCAGTTACGGGGGGGGCCTATTCCCCTATGGCTACACCTTC. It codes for CASSYGGGLFPYGYTF.

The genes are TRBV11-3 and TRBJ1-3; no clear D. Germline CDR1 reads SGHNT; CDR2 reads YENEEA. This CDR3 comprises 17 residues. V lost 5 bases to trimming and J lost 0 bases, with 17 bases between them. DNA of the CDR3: TGTGCCAGCAGCCAGATAATTCCCCATTCCTCTGGAAACACCATATATTTT. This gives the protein CASSQIIPHSSGNTIYF.

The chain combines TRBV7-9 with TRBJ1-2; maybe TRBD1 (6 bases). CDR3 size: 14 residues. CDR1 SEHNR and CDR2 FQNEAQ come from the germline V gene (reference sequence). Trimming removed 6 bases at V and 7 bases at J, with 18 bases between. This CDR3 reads CASSPEVTGSGYTF. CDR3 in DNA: TGTGCCAGCAGTCCAGAGGTCACAGGGAGTGGCTACACCTTC.

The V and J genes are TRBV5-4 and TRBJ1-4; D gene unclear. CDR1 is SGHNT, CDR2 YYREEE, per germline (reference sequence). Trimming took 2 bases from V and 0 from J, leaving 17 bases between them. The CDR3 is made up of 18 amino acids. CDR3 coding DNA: TGTGCCAGCAGCTTTAAACCGGAAAGTCTAGCAACTAATGAAAAACTGTTTTTT. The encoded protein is CASSFKPESLATNEKLFF.

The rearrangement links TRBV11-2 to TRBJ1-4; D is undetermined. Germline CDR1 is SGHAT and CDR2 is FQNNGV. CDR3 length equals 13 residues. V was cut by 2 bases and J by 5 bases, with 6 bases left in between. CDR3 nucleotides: TGTGCCAGCAGCTTACTGAGAAATGAAAAACTGTTTTTT. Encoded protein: CASSLLRNEKLFF.

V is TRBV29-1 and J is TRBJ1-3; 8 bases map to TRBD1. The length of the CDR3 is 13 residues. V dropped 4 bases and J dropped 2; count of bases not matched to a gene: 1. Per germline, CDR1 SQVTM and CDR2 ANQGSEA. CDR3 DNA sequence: TGCAGCGTTGCGACAGGGGCTGGAAACACCATATATTTT. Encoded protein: CSVATGAGNTIYF.

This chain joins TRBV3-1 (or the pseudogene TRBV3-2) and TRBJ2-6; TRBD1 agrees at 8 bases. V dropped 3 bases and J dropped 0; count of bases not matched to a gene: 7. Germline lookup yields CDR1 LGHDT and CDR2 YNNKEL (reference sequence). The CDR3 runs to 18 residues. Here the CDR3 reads CASSQGDRRYSGANVLTF. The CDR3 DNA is TGTGCCAGCAGCCAGGGGGACAGGAGGTACTCTGGGGCCAACGTCCTGACTTTC.

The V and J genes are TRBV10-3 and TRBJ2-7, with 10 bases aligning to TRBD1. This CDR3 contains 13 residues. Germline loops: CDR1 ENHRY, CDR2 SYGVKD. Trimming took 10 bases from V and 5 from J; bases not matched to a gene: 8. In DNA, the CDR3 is TGTGCCACCTCCGGGACAGGGGCCCACGAGCAGTACTTC. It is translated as CATSGTGAHEQYF.

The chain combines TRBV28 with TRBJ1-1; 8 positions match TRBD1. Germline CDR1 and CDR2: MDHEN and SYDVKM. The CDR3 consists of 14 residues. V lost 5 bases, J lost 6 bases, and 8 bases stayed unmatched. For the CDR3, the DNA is TGTGCCAGCAGTCTCGAACAGGGGGGCGCTGAAGCTTTCTTT. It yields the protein CASSLEQGGAEAFF.

The CDR3 coding sequence is TGTGCCAGCAGTAGACAGGGGGAGGGTTTATATGGCTACACCTTC. This sequence encodes CASSRQGEGLYGYTF. The chain couples TRBV27 to TRBJ1-2; 9 nucleotides align to TRBD1. From germline, CDR1 is MNHEY and CDR2 SMNVEV (reference sequence). Trimming removed 5 bases from V and 5 bases from J; junction bases left unmatched: 9. The CDR3 contains 15 residues.

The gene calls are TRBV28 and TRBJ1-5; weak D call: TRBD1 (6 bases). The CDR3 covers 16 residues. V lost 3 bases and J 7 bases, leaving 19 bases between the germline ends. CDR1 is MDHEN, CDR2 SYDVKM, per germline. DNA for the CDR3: TGTGCCAGCAGTTTCATCTGGACAGAAAATCAGCAGCCCCAGCATTTT. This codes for CASSFIWTENQQPQHF. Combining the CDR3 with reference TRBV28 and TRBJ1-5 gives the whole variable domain DVKVTQSSRYLVKRTGEKVFLECVQDMDHENMFWYRQDPGLGLRLIYFSYDVKMKEKGDIPEGYSVSREKKERFSLILESASTNQTSMYLCASSFIWTENQQPQHFGDGTRLSIL.

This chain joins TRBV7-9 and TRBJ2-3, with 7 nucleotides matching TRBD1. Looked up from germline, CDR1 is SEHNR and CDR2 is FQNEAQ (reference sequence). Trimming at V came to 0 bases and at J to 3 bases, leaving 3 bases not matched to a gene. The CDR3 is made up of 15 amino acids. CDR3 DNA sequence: TGTGCCAGCAGCTTAGCGACAGGGATGACAGATACGCAGTATTTT. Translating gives CASSLATGMTDTQYF.

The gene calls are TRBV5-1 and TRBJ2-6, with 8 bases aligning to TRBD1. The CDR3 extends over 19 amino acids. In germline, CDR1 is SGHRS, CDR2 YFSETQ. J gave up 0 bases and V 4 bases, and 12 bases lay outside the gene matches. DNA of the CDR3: TGCGCCAGCAGCCTAACTCCGGGACAGGCGACCTCTGGGGCCAACGTCCTGACTTTC. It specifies CASSLTPGQATSGANVLTF.

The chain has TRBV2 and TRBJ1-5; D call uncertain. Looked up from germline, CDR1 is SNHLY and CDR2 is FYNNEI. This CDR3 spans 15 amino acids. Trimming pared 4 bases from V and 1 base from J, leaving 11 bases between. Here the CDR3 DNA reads TGTGCCAGCAGTGCGGGTTTTGGAAGCAATCAGCCCCAGCATTTT. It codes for CASSAGFGSNQPQHF.

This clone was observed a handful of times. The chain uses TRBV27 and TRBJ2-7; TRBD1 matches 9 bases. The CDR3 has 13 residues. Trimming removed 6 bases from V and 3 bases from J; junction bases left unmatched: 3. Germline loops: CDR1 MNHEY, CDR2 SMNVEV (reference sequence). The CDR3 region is CASSHRGRYEQYF. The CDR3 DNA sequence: TGTGCCAGCAGCCACAGGGGGCGCTACGAGCAGTACTTC.

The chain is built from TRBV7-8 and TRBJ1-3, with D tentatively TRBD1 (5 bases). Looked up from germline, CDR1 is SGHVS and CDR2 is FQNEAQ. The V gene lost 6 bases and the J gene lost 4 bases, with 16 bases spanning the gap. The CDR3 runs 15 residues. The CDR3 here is CASSSYPGVGNTIYF. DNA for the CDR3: TGTGCCAGCAGTTCCTATCCGGGGGTCGGAAACACCATATATTTT. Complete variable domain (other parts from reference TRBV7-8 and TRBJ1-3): GAGVSQSPRYKVAKRGQDVALRCDPISGHVSLFWYQQALGQGPEFLTYFQNEAQLDKSGLPSDRFFAERPEGSVSTLKIQRTQQEDSAVYLCASSSYPGVGNTIYFGEGSWLTVV.

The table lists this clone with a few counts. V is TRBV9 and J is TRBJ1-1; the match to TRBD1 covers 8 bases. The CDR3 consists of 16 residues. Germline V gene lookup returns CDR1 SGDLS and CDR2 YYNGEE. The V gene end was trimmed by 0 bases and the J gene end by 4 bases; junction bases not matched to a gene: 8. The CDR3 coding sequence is TGTGCCAGCAGCGTAGGGGGAGGACAGGGAGTCACTGAAGCTTTCTTT. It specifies CASSVGGGQGVTEAFF.

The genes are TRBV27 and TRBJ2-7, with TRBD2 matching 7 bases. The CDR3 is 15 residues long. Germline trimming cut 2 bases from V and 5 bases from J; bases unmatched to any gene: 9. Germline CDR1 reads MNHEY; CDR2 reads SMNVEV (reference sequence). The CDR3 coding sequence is TGTGCCAGCAGTTTAGCTGGGGGGAGGGTCCACGAGCAGTACTTC. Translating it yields CASSLAGGRVHEQYF.

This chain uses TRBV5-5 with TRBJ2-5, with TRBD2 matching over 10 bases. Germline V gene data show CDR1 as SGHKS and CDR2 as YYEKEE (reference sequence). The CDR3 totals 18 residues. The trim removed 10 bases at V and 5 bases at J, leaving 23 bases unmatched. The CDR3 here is CAVSRGLLAGVDRETQYF. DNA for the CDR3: TGTGCCGTCAGCAGGGGCTTGCTAGCGGGGGTCGATCGGGAGACCCAGTACTTC.

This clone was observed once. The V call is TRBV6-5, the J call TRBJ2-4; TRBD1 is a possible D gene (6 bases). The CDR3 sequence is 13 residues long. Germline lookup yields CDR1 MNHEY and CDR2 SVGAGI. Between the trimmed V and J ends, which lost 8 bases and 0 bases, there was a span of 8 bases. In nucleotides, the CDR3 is TGTGCCAGCGCAGGGGTAGCCAAAAACATTCAGTACTTC. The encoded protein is CASAGVAKNIQYF.